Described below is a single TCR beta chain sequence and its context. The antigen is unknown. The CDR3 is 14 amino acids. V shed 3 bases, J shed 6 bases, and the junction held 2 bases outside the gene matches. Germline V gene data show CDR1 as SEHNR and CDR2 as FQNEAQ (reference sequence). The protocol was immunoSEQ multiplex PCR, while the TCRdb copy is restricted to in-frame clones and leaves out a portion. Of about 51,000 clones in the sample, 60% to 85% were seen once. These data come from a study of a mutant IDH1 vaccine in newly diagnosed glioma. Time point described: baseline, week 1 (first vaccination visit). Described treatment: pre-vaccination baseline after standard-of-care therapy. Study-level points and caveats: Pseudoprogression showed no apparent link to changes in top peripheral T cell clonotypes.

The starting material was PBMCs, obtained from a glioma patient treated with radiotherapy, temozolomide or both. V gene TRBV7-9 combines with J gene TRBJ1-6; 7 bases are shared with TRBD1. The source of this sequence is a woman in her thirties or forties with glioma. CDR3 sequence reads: CASSFGQANSPLHF. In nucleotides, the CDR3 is TGTGCCAGCAGCTTCGGACAGGCTAATTCACCCCTCCACTTT.